This TCR beta chain stems from a study of T cell repertoires in cytomegalovirus infection. Turning to the study itself: Based on public TCR beta signatures, there were indications of CMV infection and of a matching HLA type.

Concerning this clonotype itself: Its antigen is as yet unknown.

The study, taken as a whole, reports: CMV carriers having the relevant HLA were flagged by cumulative public TCR beta family frequency. HLA-C-restricted TCR beta clonotypes specific for CMV led the ex vivo response.

TCRdb re-derived calls from the reads in MiXCR, one entry per CDR3 protein. The data contain about 680,000 distinct CDR3 sequences, 24% of them singletons. Per germline, CDR1 MNHEY and CDR2 SVGAGI. V shed 0 bases, J shed 5 bases, and the junction held 6 bases outside the gene matches. The CDR3 covers 15 residues. The TCR comes from a human donor in good health (CMV status not recorded). Some clones in this sample may be carry-over from other donors' samples. V usage is TRBV6-5 and J usage is TRBJ2-7; TRBD2 matches 8 bases. The sequenced sample was CD8+ T cells from PBMCs. The DNA for the CDR3 is TGTGCCAGCAGTTACTCCAAGCGGGGGCCTCACGAGCAGTACTTC. The encoded protein is CASSYSKRGPHEQYF.